This T cell receptor beta chain comes out of a study of blood T cell repertoires in COVID-19. V dropped 7 bases and J dropped 2 bases, with 9 bases sitting between them. Germline loops: CDR1 MNHNY, CDR2 SVGAGI (reference sequence). This CDR3 contains 13 residues. As handled by the study authors: Amplification of reference gene primers was used by the study to estimate nucleated cell counts. Profiled with immunoSEQ multiplex PCR; TCRdb holds only in-frame clones, not every one. V, J and clone size are taken as reported in that table, and D and trimming were inferred from the DNA itself. The table shows roughly 160,000 clones, with about 74% occurring only once.

This receptor was taken from a woman older than 75 with acute or convalescent COVID-19. The J gene is TRBJ1-5, the V gene TRBV6-6, with D perhaps TRBD1 (6 bases). The sample was peripheral blood. CDR3 bases: TGTGCCAGCATGACAGGAGGCAATCAGCCCCAGCATTTT. This encodes CASMTGGNQPQHF.